Included here is one TCR beta chain sequence, with context. This specimen comes from a study of blood T cell repertoires in COVID-19. Study in general: Samples of COVID-19 (acute and convalescent) were obtained from the United States, Italy and Spain.

Trimming stripped 3 bases from V and 7 bases from J, with 13 bases between. Looked up from germline, CDR1 is SNHLY and CDR2 is FYNNEI. There are 14 residues in the CDR3. Profiled with immunoSEQ multiplex PCR; TCRdb holds only in-frame clones, not every one. Among 500,000 to 600,000 clones listed, roughly 89% were seen once. The V call is TRBV2, the J call TRBJ1-5, with D uncertain. The receptor was isolated from a woman between 50 and 59 years old with COVID-19, enrolled during active disease. Sequencing was carried out using peripheral blood. CDR3: CASSDSLVNQPQHF. CDR3 nucleotide sequence: TGTGCCAGCAGTGACTCCCTAGTAAACCAGCCCCAGCATTTT.